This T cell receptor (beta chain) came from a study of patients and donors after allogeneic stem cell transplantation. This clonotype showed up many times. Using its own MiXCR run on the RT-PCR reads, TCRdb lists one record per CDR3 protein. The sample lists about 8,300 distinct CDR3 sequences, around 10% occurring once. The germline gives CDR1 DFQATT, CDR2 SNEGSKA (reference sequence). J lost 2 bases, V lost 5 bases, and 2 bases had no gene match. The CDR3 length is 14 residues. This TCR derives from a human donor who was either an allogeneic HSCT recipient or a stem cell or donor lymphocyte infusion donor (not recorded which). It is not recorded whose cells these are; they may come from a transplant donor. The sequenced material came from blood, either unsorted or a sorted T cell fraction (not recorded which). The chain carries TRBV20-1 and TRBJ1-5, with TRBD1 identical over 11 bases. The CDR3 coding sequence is TGCAGTGCTGGACAGGGGGCGGGCAATCAGCCCCAGCATTTT. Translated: CSAGQGAGNQPQHF.